This T cell receptor beta chain was recorded in a study of Ad26.COV2.S vaccination and SARS-CoV-2 variants. The V gene's germline CDR1 is SGHVS and CDR2 FQNEAQ. With V trimmed by 6 bases and J by 10 bases, 13 bases remained unmatched. This CDR3 is built from 14 residues. Treatment noted: around 19 received Ad26.COV2.S at low or high dose, single or two shots; 5 received placebo; per-sample allocation not given. All samples were drawn on day 63, counting from the first vaccine or placebo injection. Sequencing used immunoSEQ multiplex PCR; TCRdb keeps in-frame clones, though not all of them. The sample consists of approximately 480,000 clones, approximately 90% of them appearing once.

The chain is built from TRBV7-8 and TRBJ1-1; 8 bases map to TRBD1. The receptor was isolated from a person aged 18-65 years who received the Ad26.COV2.S COVID-19 vaccine or a placebo. Sequencing was performed on peripheral blood, taken in a trial of Ad26.COV2.S vaccine versus placebo. CDR3 protein: CASRPTRQGAGAFF. The CDR3 nucleotides read TGTGCCAGCAGGCCGACCCGGCAGGGGGCCGGAGCTTTCTTT.